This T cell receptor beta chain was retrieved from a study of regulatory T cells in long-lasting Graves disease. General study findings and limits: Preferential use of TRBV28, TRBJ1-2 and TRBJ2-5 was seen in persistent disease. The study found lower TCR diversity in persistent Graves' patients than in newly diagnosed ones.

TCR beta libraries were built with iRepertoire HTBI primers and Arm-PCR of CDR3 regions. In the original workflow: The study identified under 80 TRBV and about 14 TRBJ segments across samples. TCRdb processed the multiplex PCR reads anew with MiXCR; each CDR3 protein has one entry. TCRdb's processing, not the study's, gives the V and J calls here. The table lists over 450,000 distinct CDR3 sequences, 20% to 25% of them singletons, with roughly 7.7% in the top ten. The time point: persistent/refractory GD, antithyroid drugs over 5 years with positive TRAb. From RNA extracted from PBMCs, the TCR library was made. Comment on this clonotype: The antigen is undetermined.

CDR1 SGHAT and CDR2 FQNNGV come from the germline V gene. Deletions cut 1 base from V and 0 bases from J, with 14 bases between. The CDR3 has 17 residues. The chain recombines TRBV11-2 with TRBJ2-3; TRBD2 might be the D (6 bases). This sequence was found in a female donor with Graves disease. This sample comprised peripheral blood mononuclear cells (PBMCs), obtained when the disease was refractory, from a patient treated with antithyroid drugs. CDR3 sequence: CASSLVPAGLSTDTQYF. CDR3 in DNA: TGTGCCAGCAGCTTAGTTCCGGCGGGGCTTAGCACAGATACGCAGTATTTT.